This T cell receptor (beta chain) comes out of a study of T cells in Graves' hyperthyroidism and ophthalmopathy. Looking at the study overall: Peripheral blood was obtained at initial diagnosis, preceding any treatment.

It was considered stable Graves' hyperthyroidism when ophthalmopathy did not progress within 18 months. Orbital computed tomography, thyroid ultrasound, serum thyroxine and TRAb, and clinical symptoms together informed the diagnoses. Study-wide points: Ophthalmopathy cases were set apart from stable hyperthyroidism by a 13 V-J model.

Trimming removed 2 bases at V and 2 bases at J, with 12 bases between. The CDR3 extends over 15 amino acids. Per the germline V gene, CDR1 is MGHDK and CDR2 is SYGVNS. This clonotype was counted ten times or more. What it recognizes is unknown. The CDR3 regions of TCR beta were amplified from RNA transcripts. First-round RT-PCR with HTBI primers amplified the TCR CDR3 region. Each CDR3 protein is one row after TCRdb ran MiXCR on the multiplex PCR reads. The sample lists some 690,000 distinct CDR3 sequences; about 18% were seen once. J is TRBJ2-5 and V is TRBV25-1; D might be TRBD2 (5 bases). The sequence derives from a man in his fifties with Graves' hyperthyroidism. The sequenced sample consisted of blood. The CDR3 DNA reads as TGTGCCAGCAGTGAACCGGGCCGGGAACAAGAGACCCAGTACTTC. Residues: CASSEPGREQETQYF.